This T cell receptor beta chain was captured by sequencing in a study of cytomegalovirus exposure and HLA in healthy donors. PCR involved 60 Vbeta and 13 Jbeta primers. Profiled with immunoSEQ multiplex PCR; TCRdb holds only in-frame clones, not every one. The sample contains 90,000 to 130,000 clones, about 80% of which appear only once. Study-level points and caveats: Per a later analysis, 16,951 TCR beta sequences showed association with HLA alleles at 0.05 false discovery rate. For most TCR beta V segments, an earlier analysis put the productive rate at about 87% or about 30% of the time.

A word on this clone: Its antigen is still unknown.

The germline CDR1 and CDR2 sequences are SGHAT and FQDESV (reference sequence). The ends lost 5 bases at V and 4 bases at J; junction bases unmatched: 6. CDR3 length equals 14 residues. Sequenced sample: PBMCs. The source of this sequence is a woman aged 60 to 75 in good health and CMV-seropositive. The chain has TRBV11-1 and TRBJ2-5; 8 bases align to TRBD1. The CDR3 reads CASSRGRGRETQYF. CDR3 nucleotide sequence: TGTGCCAGCAGCCGCGGCAGGGGGCGAGAGACCCAGTACTTC.